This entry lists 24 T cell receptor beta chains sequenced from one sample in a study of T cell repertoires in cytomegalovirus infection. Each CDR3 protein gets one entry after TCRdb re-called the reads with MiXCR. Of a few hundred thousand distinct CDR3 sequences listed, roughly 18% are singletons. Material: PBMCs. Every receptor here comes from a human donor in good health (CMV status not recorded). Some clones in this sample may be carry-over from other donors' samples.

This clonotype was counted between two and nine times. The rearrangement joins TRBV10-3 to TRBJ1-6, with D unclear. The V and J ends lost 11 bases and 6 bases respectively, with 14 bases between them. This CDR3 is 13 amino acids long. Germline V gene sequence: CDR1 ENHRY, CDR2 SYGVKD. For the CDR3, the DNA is TGTGCCTCCCAACGATGGATTAATTCACCCCTCCACTTT. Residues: CASQRWINSPLHF.

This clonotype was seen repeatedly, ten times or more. This CDR3 is CASSLEGTSPEQYF. The CDR3 DNA is TGTGCCAGCAGCTTAGAGGGGACTAGTCCCGAGCAGTACTTC. The rearrangement joins TRBV7-2 to TRBJ2-7, with 8 bases aligning to TRBD2. The CDR3 runs to 14 residues. Germline values: CDR1 SGHTA, CDR2 FQGNSA. Unmatched junction bases numbered 5, after V lost 1 base and J lost 6 bases.

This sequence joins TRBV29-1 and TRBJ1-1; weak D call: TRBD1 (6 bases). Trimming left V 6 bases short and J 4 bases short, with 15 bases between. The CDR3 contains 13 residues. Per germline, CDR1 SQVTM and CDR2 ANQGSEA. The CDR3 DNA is TGCAGCGTCGCATGGGGGGGCGGCACTGAAGCTTTCTTT. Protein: CSVAWGGGTEAFF.

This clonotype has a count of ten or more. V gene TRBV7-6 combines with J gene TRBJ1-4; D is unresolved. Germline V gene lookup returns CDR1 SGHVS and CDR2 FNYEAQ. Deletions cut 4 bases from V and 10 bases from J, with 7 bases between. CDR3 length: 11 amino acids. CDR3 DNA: TGTGCCAGCAGCTCGGAGGGAAAACTGTTTTTT. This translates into CASSSEGKLFF.

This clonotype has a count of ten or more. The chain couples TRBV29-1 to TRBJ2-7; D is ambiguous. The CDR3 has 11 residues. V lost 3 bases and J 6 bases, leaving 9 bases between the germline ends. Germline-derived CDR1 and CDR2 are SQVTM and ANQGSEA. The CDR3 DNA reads TGCAGCGTTGATTCTGGGGTCGAGCAGTACTTC. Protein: CSVDSGVEQYF.

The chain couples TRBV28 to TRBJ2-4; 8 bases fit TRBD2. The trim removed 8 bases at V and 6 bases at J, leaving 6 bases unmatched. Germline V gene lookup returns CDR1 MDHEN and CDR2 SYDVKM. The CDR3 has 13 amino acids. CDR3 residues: CASRGLALNIQYF. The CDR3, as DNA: TGTGCCAGCCGCGGACTAGCTTTAAACATTCAGTACTTC.

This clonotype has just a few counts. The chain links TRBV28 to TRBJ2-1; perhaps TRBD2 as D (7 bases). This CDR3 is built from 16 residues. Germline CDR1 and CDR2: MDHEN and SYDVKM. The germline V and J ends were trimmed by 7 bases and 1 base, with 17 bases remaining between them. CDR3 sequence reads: CASIPSGRGSYNEQFF. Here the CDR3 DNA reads TGTGCCAGCATACCCTCTGGGAGGGGGTCCTACAATGAGCAGTTCTTC.

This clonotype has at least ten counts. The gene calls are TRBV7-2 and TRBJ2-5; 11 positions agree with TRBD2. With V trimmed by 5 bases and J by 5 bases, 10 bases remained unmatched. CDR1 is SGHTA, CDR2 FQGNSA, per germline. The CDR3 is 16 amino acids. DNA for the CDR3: TGTGCCAGCAGCCGAACCGGGACTAGCGGATGGGAGACCCAGTACTTC. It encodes CASSRTGTSGWETQYF.

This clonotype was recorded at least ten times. The CDR3 spells CASSIRTNADTQYF. CDR3 sequence (DNA): TGTGCCAGTAGTATCAGGACAAACGCAGATACGCAGTATTTT. This chain connects TRBV19 to TRBJ2-3; D may be TRBD1 (5 bases). Trimming pared 3 bases from V and 4 bases from J, leaving 11 bases between. There are 14 residues in the CDR3. From germline, CDR1 is LNHDA and CDR2 SQIVND (reference sequence).

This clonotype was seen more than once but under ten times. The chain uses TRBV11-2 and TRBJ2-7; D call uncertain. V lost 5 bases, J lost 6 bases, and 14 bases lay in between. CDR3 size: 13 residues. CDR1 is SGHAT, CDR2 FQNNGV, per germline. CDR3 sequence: CASSPRMRREQYF. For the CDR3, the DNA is TGTGCCAGCAGCCCCCGAATGCGACGCGAGCAGTACTTC.

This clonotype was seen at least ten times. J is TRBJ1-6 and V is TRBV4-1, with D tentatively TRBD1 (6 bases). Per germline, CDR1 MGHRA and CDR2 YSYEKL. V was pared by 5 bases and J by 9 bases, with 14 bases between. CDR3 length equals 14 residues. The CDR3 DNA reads TGCGCCAGCAGCACCACAGGGAGGGGTTCACCCCTCCACTTT. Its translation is CASSTTGRGSPLHF.

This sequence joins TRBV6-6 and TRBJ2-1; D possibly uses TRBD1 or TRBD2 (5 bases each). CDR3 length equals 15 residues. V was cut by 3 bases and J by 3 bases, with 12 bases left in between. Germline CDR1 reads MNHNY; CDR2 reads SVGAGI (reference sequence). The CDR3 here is CASSYPGTHYNEQFF. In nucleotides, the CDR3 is TGTGCCAGCAGTTATCCCGGGACCCACTACAATGAGCAGTTCTTC.

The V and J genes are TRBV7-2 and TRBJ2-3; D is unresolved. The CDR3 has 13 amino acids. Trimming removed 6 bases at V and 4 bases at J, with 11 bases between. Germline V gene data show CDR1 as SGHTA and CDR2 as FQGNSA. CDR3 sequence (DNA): TGTGCCAGCAGTTCCGACCCTCCAGATACGCAGTATTTT. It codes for CASSSDPPDTQYF.

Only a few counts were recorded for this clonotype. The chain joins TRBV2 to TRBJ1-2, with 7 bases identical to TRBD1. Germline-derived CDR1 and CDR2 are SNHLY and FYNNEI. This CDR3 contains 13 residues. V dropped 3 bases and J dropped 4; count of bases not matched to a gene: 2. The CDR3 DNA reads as TGTGCCAGCAGTGAGGGACAGATCTATGGCTACACCTTC. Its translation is CASSEGQIYGYTF.

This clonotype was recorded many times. The CDR3 DNA sequence: TGTGCCAGCAAACTTACTGCCTCCTACGAGCAGTACTTC. Translated, it gives CASKLTASYEQYF. The chain combines TRBV2 with TRBJ2-7; the D is unclear. This CDR3 spans 13 amino acids. Trimming took off 7 bases at V and 0 bases at J, with 10 bases between the two ends. CDR1 and CDR2 from the germline V gene are SNHLY and FYNNEI.

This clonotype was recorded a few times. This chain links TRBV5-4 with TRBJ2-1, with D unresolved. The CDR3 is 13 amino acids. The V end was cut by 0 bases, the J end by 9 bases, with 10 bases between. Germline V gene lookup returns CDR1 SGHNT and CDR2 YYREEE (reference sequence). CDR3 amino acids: CASSLDRAREQFF. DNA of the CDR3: TGTGCCAGCAGCTTGGACCGGGCCCGTGAGCAGTTCTTC.

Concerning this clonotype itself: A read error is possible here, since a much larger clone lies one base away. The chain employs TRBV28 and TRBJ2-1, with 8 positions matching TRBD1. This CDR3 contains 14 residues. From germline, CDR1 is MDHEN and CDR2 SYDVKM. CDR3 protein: CAGSSGQAYNEQFF. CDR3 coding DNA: TGTGCCGGCAGTTCGGGACAGGCATACAATGAGCAGTTCTTC.

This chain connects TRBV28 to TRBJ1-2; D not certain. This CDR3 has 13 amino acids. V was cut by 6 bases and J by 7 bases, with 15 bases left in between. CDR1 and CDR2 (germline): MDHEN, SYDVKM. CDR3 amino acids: CASRDPLRGGYTF. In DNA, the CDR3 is TGTGCCAGCAGGGACCCTCTCCGCGGTGGCTACACCTTC.

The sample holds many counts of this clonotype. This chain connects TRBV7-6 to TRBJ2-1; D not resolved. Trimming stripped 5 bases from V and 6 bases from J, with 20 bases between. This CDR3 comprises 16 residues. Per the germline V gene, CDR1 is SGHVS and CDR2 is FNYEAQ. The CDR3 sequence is CASSLQIQSIANEQFF. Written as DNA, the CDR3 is TGTGCCAGCAGCCTTCAAATACAATCTATAGCCAATGAGCAGTTCTTC.

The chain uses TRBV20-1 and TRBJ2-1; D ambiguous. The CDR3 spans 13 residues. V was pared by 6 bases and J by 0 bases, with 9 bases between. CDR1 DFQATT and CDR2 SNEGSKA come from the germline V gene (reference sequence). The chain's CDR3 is CSATAHSYNEQFF. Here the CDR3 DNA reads TGCAGTGCCACCGCCCACTCCTACAATGAGCAGTTCTTC.

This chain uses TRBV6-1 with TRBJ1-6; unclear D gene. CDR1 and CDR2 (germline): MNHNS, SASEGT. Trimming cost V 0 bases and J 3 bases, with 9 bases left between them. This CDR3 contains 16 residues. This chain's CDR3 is CASSEAGHVYNSPLHF. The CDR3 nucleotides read TGTGCCAGCAGTGAAGCGGGCCACGTCTATAATTCACCCCTCCACTTT.

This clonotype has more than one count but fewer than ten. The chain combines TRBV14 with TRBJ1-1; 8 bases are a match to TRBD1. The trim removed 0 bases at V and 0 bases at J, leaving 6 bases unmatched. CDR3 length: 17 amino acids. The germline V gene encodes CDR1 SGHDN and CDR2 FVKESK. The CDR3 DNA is TGTGCCAGCAGCCAAGATCCGGGGACAGGCATGAACACTGAAGCTTTCTTT. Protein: CASSQDPGTGMNTEAFF.

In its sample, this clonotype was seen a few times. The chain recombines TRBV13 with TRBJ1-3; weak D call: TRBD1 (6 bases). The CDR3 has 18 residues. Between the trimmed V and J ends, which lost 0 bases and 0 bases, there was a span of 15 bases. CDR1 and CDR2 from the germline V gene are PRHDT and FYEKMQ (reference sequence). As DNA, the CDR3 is TGTGCCAGCAGCTTAGGCCTAAGGGGGGTTAGCTCTGGAAACACCATATATTTT. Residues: CASSLGLRGVSSGNTIYF.

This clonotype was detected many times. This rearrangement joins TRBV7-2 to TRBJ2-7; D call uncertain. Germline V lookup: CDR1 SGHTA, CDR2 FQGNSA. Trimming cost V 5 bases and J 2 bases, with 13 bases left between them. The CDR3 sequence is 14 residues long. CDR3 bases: TGTGCCAGCAGCCCACGGGCTAGTGCCTACGAGCAGTACTTC. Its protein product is CASSPRASAYEQYF.